This T cell receptor beta chain was captured in a study of T cell repertoires in cytomegalovirus infection. TCRdb independently ran MiXCR on the reads; one entry per CDR3 protein. Among 550,000 to 700,000 distinct CDR3 sequences listed, around two fifths were seen once. This clonotype has a handful of counts. Its specificity is unknown. This TCR derives from a human donor in good health (CMV status not recorded). Some clones in this sample may be carry-over from other donors' samples. Sequenced here: cultured PBMCs, sampled from culture after CMV antigen stimulation.

The CDR3 nucleotides read TGCGCCAGCAGCCGAGACCCGGGACTAGCGGGAGGAAATGAGCAGTTCTTC. This sequence encodes CASSRDPGLAGGNEQFF. The V call is TRBV4-3, the J call TRBJ2-1; 15 bases align to TRBD2. The ends lost 4 bases at V and 7 bases at J; junction bases unmatched: 8. The CDR3 is made up of 17 amino acids. CDR1 and CDR2 (germline): LGHNA, YSLEER.